This T cell receptor (beta chain) came from a study of T cell responses to AZD1222 COVID-19 vaccine. Sequencing was performed with immunoSEQ multiplex PCR; in TCRdb, only in-frame clones are kept and a portion is missing. The table records about 180,000 clones, roughly 88% of them present only once. This TCR was recovered from an adult who received the AZD1222 COVID-19 vaccine. This material consisted of peripheral blood, taken 28 days after the second AZD1222 dose.

In nucleotides, the CDR3 is TGCGCCAGCAGCCAGGGTAGGGGAATTACTAACTATGGCTACACCTTC. Amino acid sequence: CASSQGRGITNYGYTF. The chain is built from TRBV4-1 and TRBJ1-2; possibly TRBD1 for D (5 bases). Germline lookup yields CDR1 MGHRA and CDR2 YSYEKL. With 3 bases removed from V and 0 bases from J, the gap between germline ends came to 14 bases. This CDR3 is built from 16 residues.